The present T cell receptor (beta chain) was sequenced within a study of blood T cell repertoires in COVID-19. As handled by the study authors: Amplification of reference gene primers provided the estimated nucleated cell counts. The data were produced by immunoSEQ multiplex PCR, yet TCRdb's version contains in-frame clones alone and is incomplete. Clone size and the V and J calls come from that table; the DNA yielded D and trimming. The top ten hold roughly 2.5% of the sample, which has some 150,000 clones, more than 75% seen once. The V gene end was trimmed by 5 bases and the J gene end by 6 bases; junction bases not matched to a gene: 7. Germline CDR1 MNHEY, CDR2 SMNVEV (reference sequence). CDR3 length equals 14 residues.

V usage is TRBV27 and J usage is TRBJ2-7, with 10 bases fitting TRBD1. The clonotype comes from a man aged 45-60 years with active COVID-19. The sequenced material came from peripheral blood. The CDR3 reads CASSPWTGGIEQYF. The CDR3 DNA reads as TGTGCCAGCAGTCCCTGGACAGGGGGGATCGAGCAGTACTTC.